The clone carrying this T cell receptor beta chain was seen only once. This sample was taken from a study of shared clonotypes between healthy human individuals. CD45RO negativity and positive selection for CCR7 defined naive CD8 cells, a population that excluded terminally differentiated effector memory CD45RA+ cells. CDR1 is SGDLS and CDR2 is YYNGEE in the germline V gene. V was shortened by 0 bases and J by 3 bases, with 15 bases between the two germline ends. The CDR3 extends over 17 amino acids. In the sorted-subset replicate PCRs, 200 ng DNA, tens of thousands of T cell genomes, was used. The table came from immunoSEQ multiplex PCR; TCRdb's copy has only in-frame clones and leaves some out. The profile covers roughly 890,000 clones, with around 92% appearing a single time and 24% taken by the ten largest.

J is TRBJ2-2 and V is TRBV9, with D tentatively TRBD1 (7 bases). The sample comprised naive CD8+ T cells sorted from blood. The clonotype originates from a man between 25 and 39 years old in good health. The CDR3 DNA reads as TGTGCCAGCAGCGTAGCGTCAACAGGGGAGGACACCGGGGAGCTGTTTTTT. Translation: CASSVASTGEDTGELFF. Filled out from reference TRBV9 and TRBJ2-2, the complete variable domain reads DSGVTQTPKHLITATGQRVTLRCSPRSGDLSVYWYQQSLDQGLQFLIQYYNGEERAKGNILERFSAQQFPDLHSELNLSSLELGDSALYFCASSVASTGEDTGELFFGEGSRLTVL.